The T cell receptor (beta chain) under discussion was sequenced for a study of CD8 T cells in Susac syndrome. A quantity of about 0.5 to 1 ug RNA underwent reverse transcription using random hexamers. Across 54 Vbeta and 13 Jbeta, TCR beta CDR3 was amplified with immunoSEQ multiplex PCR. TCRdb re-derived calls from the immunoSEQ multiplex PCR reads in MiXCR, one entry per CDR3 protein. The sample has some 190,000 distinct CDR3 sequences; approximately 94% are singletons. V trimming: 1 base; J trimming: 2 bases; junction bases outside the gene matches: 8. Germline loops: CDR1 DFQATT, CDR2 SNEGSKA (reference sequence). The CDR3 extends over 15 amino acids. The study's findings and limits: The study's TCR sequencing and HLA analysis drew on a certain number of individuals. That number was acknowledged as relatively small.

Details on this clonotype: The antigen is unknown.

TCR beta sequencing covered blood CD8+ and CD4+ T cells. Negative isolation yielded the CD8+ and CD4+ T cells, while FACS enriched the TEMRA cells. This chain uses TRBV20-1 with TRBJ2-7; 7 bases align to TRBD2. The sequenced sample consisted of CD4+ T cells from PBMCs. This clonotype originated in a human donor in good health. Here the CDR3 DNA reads TGCAGTGCTAGAGCGGGTCTAGCGGCAACCTACGAGCAGTACTTC. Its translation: CSARAGLAATYEQYF.